The 14 T cell receptor beta chains below all came from one sample that was sequenced in a study of blood T cell repertoires in COVID-19. Using immunoSEQ multiplex PCR, the repertoire was profiled, and TCRdb retains in-frame clones only, with some absent. This sample has about 260,000 clones; 70% to 90% occur once, and the top ten carry around 0.7%. The sequencing input was peripheral blood. All receptors come from a human donor in a cohort sampled during active COVID-19.

The chain joins TRBV3-1 (or the pseudogene TRBV3-2) to TRBJ2-5; tentatively, D is TRBD1 (5 bases). This CDR3 region has 15 residues. Per germline, CDR1 LGHDT and CDR2 YNNKEL (reference sequence). With 0 bases removed from V and 4 bases from J, the gap between germline ends came to 12 bases. Written as DNA, the CDR3 is TGTGCCAGCAGCCAAGAATGGGGCCTGGGAGAGACCCAGTACTTC. The encoded protein is CASSQEWGLGETQYF.

Only one count was recorded for this clone. The chain uses TRBV27 and TRBJ2-7; D not certain. The CDR3 spans 11 residues. The germline V gene encodes CDR1 MNHEY and CDR2 SMNVEV (reference sequence). V lost 5 bases and J lost 5, with 7 bases in between. CDR3 region: CASSTSDEQYF. For the CDR3, the DNA is TGTGCCAGCAGTACCTCAGACGAGCAGTACTTC.

The J gene is TRBJ1-2, the V gene TRBV5-6, with 7 bases lining up with TRBD1. From germline, CDR1 is SGHDT and CDR2 YYEEEE. Trimming at V came to 1 base and at J to 0 bases, leaving 0 bases not matched to a gene. CDR3 length equals 14 residues. The CDR3 nucleotides are TGTGCCAGCAGCTTGACAGGGGCTAACTATGGCTACACCTTC. Its protein product is CASSLTGANYGYTF.

The V gene is TRBV20-1, the J gene TRBJ2-7; D call uncertain. V lost 6 bases to trimming and J lost 3 bases, with 9 bases between them. The germline V gene encodes CDR1 DFQATT and CDR2 SNEGSKA (reference sequence). The CDR3 loop spans 11 amino acids. CDR3 in amino acids: CSASPDYEQYF. The CDR3 nucleotides read TGCAGTGCAAGCCCCGACTACGAGCAGTACTTC.

This clone has just one count. The chain has TRBV6-1 and TRBJ1-1; a possible D gene is TRBD1 (5 bases). CDR3 length equals 17 residues. The V end lost 3 bases, the J end lost 1 base, and 18 bases lay between the germline ends. The germline V gene encodes CDR1 MNHNS and CDR2 SASEGT. Here the CDR3 DNA reads TGTGCCAGCAGTGATCGATTCGGAGGGGTCTGGAACACTGAAGCTTTCTTT. It encodes CASSDRFGGVWNTEAFF.

This sequence joins TRBV19 and TRBJ2-6, with D tentatively TRBD2 (6 bases). This CDR3 is built from 14 residues. Looked up from germline, CDR1 is LNHDA and CDR2 is SQIVND (reference sequence). The V end was cut by 7 bases, the J end by 0 bases, with 7 bases between. This chain's CDR3 is CASTGSSGANVLTF. The CDR3 DNA follows: TGTGCCAGTACCGGGAGCTCTGGGGCCAACGTCCTGACTTTC.

The V gene is TRBV5-4, the J gene TRBJ2-7, with D tentatively TRBD2 (5 bases). There are 13 residues in the CDR3. V was trimmed by 4 bases and J by 3 bases, leaving 11 bases between them. From germline, CDR1 is SGHNT and CDR2 YYREEE (reference sequence). The DNA for the CDR3 is TGTGCCAGCAGCAACCCCGGGAACTACGAGCAGTACTTC. As protein: CASSNPGNYEQYF.

V and J are TRBV11-2 and TRBJ2-7; TRBD2 matches 8 bases. This CDR3 region has 13 residues. Trimming cost V 3 bases and J 5 bases; bases outside gene matches: 3. Looked up from germline, CDR1 is SGHAT and CDR2 is FQNNGV. The CDR3: CASSFIAGHEQYF. CDR3 coding DNA: TGTGCCAGCAGCTTTATAGCGGGACACGAGCAGTACTTC.

This chain joins TRBV19 and TRBJ1-2; 8 positions match TRBD1. Germline CDR1 and CDR2: LNHDA and SQIVND (reference sequence). After removal of 5 bases from V and 3 bases from J, the junction contained 14 bases not matched to a gene. The CDR3 contains 17 residues. CDR3 in amino acids: CASSFTYRDRMHYGYTF. In nucleotides, the CDR3 is TGTGCCAGTAGTTTCACTTACCGGGACAGGATGCACTATGGCTACACCTTC.

The V call is TRBV11-2, the J call TRBJ1-1; D ambiguous. The V and J ends lost 1 base and 0 bases respectively, with 6 bases between them. Germline V gene sequence: CDR1 SGHAT, CDR2 FQNNGV. This CDR3 has 14 amino acids. The chain's CDR3 is CASSLGQLNTEAFF. The CDR3 DNA follows: TGTGCCAGCAGCTTAGGGCAGTTGAACACTGAAGCTTTCTTT.

The V and J genes are TRBV30 and TRBJ2-7; possibly TRBD2 for D (6 bases). In germline, CDR1 is GTSNPN, CDR2 SVGIG (reference sequence). The CDR3 totals 15 residues. The V end lost 6 bases, the J end lost 5 bases, and 23 bases lay between the germline ends. CDR3 sequence: CACPLLSGVRNEQYF. The CDR3 DNA reads as TGTGCCTGCCCTTTATTGTCGGGAGTAAGGAACGAGCAGTACTTC.

This clone was seen a single time. This chain uses TRBV6-5 with TRBJ2-7; D not resolved. V shed 7 bases and J shed 8 bases, with 12 bases lying between them. CDR3 length equals 11 residues. Germline loops: CDR1 MNHEY, CDR2 SVGAGI. The CDR3 DNA is TGTGCCAGCACCTCAGGTTCCCAGCAGTACTTC. Translation: CASTSGSQQYF.

This clone appeared a few times. This chain joins TRBV5-1 and TRBJ2-3, with 11 bases aligning to TRBD2. The germline V gene encodes CDR1 SGHRS and CDR2 YFSETQ. The CDR3 has 16 amino acids. V lost 4 bases, J lost 1 base, and 5 bases stayed unmatched. The CDR3 coding sequence is TGCGCCAGCAGCACCGAGGGACTAGCGGGCACAGATACGCAGTATTTT. It codes for CASSTEGLAGTDTQYF.

This clone was recorded once. The rearrangement joins TRBV6-4 to TRBJ1-2; TRBD1 aligns across 10 bases. Germline CDR1 and CDR2: MRHNA and SNTAGT. After removal of 6 bases from V and 8 bases from J, the junction contained 12 bases not matched to a gene. CDR3 size: 15 residues. The CDR3 loop reads CASSRRDRGGGGYTF. CDR3 nucleotides: TGTGCCAGCAGCAGAAGGGACAGGGGCGGAGGAGGCTACACCTTC.